This T cell receptor beta chain was captured in a study of blood T cells in healthy people across ages. Study background: Per two T cells, about one barcoded beta molecule was captured through template switching.

Primers used in a second PCR of about 6 to 11 cycles were a sample-barcoded 5' primer and a J-beta primer mix. Every sample produced at least 2.5 million CDR3-containing paired-end reads. Each CDR3 protein gets one entry after TCRdb re-called the 5' RACE reads with MiXCR. The sample has more than 1 million distinct CDR3 sequences, 35% to 50% seen once. Donor samples were obtained from healthy Caucasian individuals from Russia, aged about 6 to 100. There were at least 5.5 micrograms of total RNA extracted from every sample. Between the trimmed V and J ends, which lost 7 bases and 4 bases, there was a span of 9 bases. This CDR3 has 12 amino acids. From germline, CDR1 is MNHNY and CDR2 SVGAGI (reference sequence).

This sequence joins TRBV6-6 and TRBJ2-3; D uncertain. The source material was blood. This sequence originates from an older woman in good health. CDR3 sequence reads: CASNLNADTQYF. CDR3 DNA: TGTGCCAGCAATCTGAACGCAGATACGCAGTATTTT.